These 12 T cell receptor beta chains came from one sample sequenced in a study of CD8+ T cells in alopecia areata. cDNA serving as the sequencing template came from extracted, reverse transcribed RNA. Assay used: immunoSEQ multiplex PCR; TCRdb lists only in-frame clones, some missing. The sample has roughly 110,000 clones, none seen only once; the top ten hold around 20%. The sequenced sample consisted of lesional skin. The receptors originated from a C3H/HeJ mouse with alopecia areata. The strain's MHC type: H2-k.

This clone was counted between two and nine times. At residue 13, the translated DNA and the protein in TCRdb do not agree; the protein given here is derived from the DNA. Genes and germline come from the mouse. The CDR3 end falls 3 residues outside the read, so it is completed with the germline J gene. The V gene is TRBV1, the J gene TRBJ1-3; 7 bases fit TRBD1. This CDR3 region has 16 residues. From germline, CDR1 is NSQYPW and CDR2 LRSPGD (reference sequence). V gave up 4 bases and J gave up 0 bases; unmatched junction bases: 6. CDR3 DNA (partial): TGCACCTGCAGTGGACCGGGACAGAATTCTGGAAATACG. As protein: CTCSGPGQNSGNT. The CDR3 as a whole reads CTCSGPGQNSGNTLYF.

With respect to this clone: Each gene name is a mouse one. The read halts 4 residues ahead of the CDR3 end, with the missing end drawn from the germline J gene. This chain links TRBV19 with TRBJ1-2; no definite D call. The V gene's germline CDR1 is FNHDT and CDR2 SITEND (reference sequence). Trimming pared 5 bases from V and 2 bases from J, leaving 10 bases between. This CDR3 spans 13 amino acids. Incomplete CDR3 DNA: TGTGCCAGCAGCCCTCTGGGGAACTCC. It codes for CASSPLGNS. The CDR3 in its entirety is CASSPLGNSDYTF.

This clone has more than one count but fewer than ten. Gene labels here are mouse ones. With the read ending 4 residues before the CDR3 end, the germline J gene is used to fill in that end. The chain recombines TRBV1 with TRBJ1-4; perhaps TRBD1 as D (6 bases). V lost 0 bases to trimming and J lost 4 bases, with 12 bases between them. CDR1 and CDR2 from the germline V gene are NSQYPW and LRSPGD (reference sequence). This CDR3 region has 16 residues. The CDR3 loop reads CTCSADPAGDNERLFF. The covered CDR3 bases are TGCACCTGCAGTGCAGATCCGGCAGGGGACAACGAA.

As regards this clone: All gene names here are mouse names. The sequence runs out 4 residues before the end of the CDR3; the remainder is reconstructed from the germline J gene. The chain carries TRBV13-3 and TRBJ2-1; TRBD2 agrees at 11 bases. Germline trimming cut 3 bases from V and 1 base from J; bases unmatched to any gene: 3. The germline CDR1 and CDR2 sequences are NNHDY and SYVADS. The CDR3 spans 16 residues. The covered CDR3 bases are TGTGCCAGCAGTGCAGACTGGGGGGGGAACTATGCT. Amino acids: CASSADWGGNYA. The full CDR3 protein reads CASSADWGGNYAEQFF.

This clone was observed a few times. Each gene name is a mouse one. The sequence runs out 4 residues before the end of the CDR3; the remainder is reconstructed from the germline J gene. V gene TRBV1 combines with J gene TRBJ2-4; 7 bases are shared with TRBD1. The CDR3 contains 14 residues. Germline lookup yields CDR1 NSQYPW and CDR2 LRSPGD (reference sequence). This CDR3 is CTCSATGEGNTLYF. The sequenced part of the CDR3 DNA is TGCACCTGCAGTGCAACAGGGGAGGGAAAC. Full variable domain (remainder filled in from reference TRBV1 and TRBJ2-4): VTLLEQNPRWRLVPRGQAVNLRCILKNSQYPWMSWYQQDLQKQLQWLFTLRSPGDKEVKSLPGADYLATRVTDTELRLQVANMSQGRTLYCTCSATGEGNTLYFGAGTRLSVL.

Concerning this clone itself: Gene and germline names: mouse. The missing CDR3 end, 4 residues past where the read stops, is filled in from the germline J gene. The genes are TRBV13-1 and TRBJ2-5, with a weak D call TRBD2 (6 bases). The CDR3 has 15 amino acids. Trimming left V 0 bases short and J 2 bases short, with 10 bases between. Germline-derived CDR1 and CDR2 are NSHNY and SYGAGN. CDR3 protein: CASSDVGESQDTQYF. The CDR3 bases that were read are TGTGCCAGCAGTGATGTGGGGGAGAGCCAAGAC.

Note on this clone: Gene names refer to mouse genes. The read gets to within 4 residues of the CDR3 end, and the germline J gene fills in the rest. This chain connects TRBV13-2 to TRBJ2-5; 9 bases line up with TRBD1. V trimming: 0 bases; J trimming: 0 bases; junction bases outside the gene matches: 2. The CDR3 has 16 amino acids. Germline CDR1 is NNHNN and CDR2 is SYGAGS (reference sequence). The CDR3 region is CASGDDGTGNQDTQYF. CDR3 bases read: TGTGCCAGCGGTGATGACGGGACAGGGAACCAAGAC.

This clone was seen more than once but under ten times. Genes and germline come from the mouse. Coverage ceases 4 residues before the CDR3 finishes, and the germline J gene fills in the end. The V gene is TRBV1, the J gene TRBJ2-4, with D perhaps matching TRBD1 (5 bases). This CDR3 has 14 residues. CDR1 is NSQYPW, CDR2 LRSPGD, per germline (reference sequence). CDR3 DNA (partial): TGCACCTGCAGTGCAGGCGACAGAAAAAAC. It codes for CTCSAGDRKN. The whole CDR3 reads CTCSAGDRKNTLYF.

About this clone: Mouse gene names apply. The CDR3 end lies 4 residues beyond the end of the read and is filled in from the germline J gene. The chain employs TRBV13-3 and TRBJ2-4, with D unclear. This CDR3 has 13 residues. Germline CDR1 reads NNHDY; CDR2 reads SYVADS. Trimming left V 5 bases short and J 2 bases short, with 9 bases between. The CDR3 loop reads CASRPTLQNTLYF. CDR3 DNA (partial): TGTGCCAGCAGGCCGACACTTCAAAAC.

In regard to this clone: Gene names denote mouse genes. Other nucleotide sequences from this sample produce the same CDR3. CDR3 protein: CASSLSGGQNTLYF. The part of the CDR3 DNA that was read is TGTGCCAGCAGTCTCTCTGGGGGGCAAAAC. This sequence joins TRBV13-3 and TRBJ2-4; 8 bases match TRBD2. The CDR3 end lies 4 residues beyond the end of the read and is filled in from the germline J gene. The CDR3 has 14 amino acids. Germline CDR1 NNHDY, CDR2 SYVADS. Unmatched junction bases numbered 4, after V lost 4 bases and J lost 3 bases.

This clone was detected only a few times. The genes are named according to mouse. The read ends 4 residues shy of where the CDR3 ends; the end is completed using the germline J gene. The chain joins TRBV19 to TRBJ2-7; TRBD2 matches at 8 bases. Germline CDR1 is FNHDT and CDR2 is SITEND (reference sequence). CDR3 length: 16 residues. J gave up 0 bases and V 1 base, and 6 bases lay outside the gene matches. CDR3 DNA (partial): TGTGCCAGCAGTATACACGTGGGGGGGAGCTCCTAT. Protein sequence: CASSIHVGGSSY. The whole CDR3 sequence is CASSIHVGGSSYEQYF.

This clone has a handful of counts. Mouse germline and gene names are used. The missing CDR3 end, 4 residues past where the read stops, is filled in from the germline J gene. The chain recombines TRBV13-3 with TRBJ1-1; perhaps TRBD1 as D (6 bases). V was clipped by 4 bases and J by 4 bases, with 14 bases between them. The CDR3 has 14 residues. The germline V gene encodes CDR1 NNHDY and CDR2 SYVADS. The CDR3 bases that were read are TGTGCCAGCAGTTCGGACAGTAGGGGCACA. This translates into CASSSDSRGT. The complete CDR3 sequence is CASSSDSRGTEVFF.